This T cell receptor (beta chain) was observed in a study of blood T cell repertoires in COVID-19. About the research overall: Italy, Spain and the United States were the sources of the convalescent and acute COVID-19 samples. T cells, B-cell-depleted T cells, or PBMCs provided the cDNA or gDNA that served as material.

In the study's own analysis: Estimation of nucleated cell counts relied on the amplification of reference gene primers. Sequencing used immunoSEQ multiplex PCR; TCRdb keeps in-frame clones, though not all of them. The D gene and trimming were derived from the DNA, and the V and J assignments and clone size from that table. In the table there are around 200,000 clones, approximately 87% of which are singletons. CDR1 is MNHEY and CDR2 is SVGEGT in the germline V gene. V was clipped by 6 bases and J by 6 bases; unmatched bases: 9. CDR3 length: 16 amino acids. The V call is TRBV6-2 or TRBV6-3, the J call TRBJ1-5; 12 bases map to TRBD1. Sequencing used peripheral blood. This TCR derives from a man in his sixties who had recovered from COVID-19. CDR3: CASSPGTGGVGQPQHF. For the CDR3, the DNA is TGTGCCAGCAGCCCAGGGACAGGGGGCGTCGGTCAGCCCCAGCATTTT.